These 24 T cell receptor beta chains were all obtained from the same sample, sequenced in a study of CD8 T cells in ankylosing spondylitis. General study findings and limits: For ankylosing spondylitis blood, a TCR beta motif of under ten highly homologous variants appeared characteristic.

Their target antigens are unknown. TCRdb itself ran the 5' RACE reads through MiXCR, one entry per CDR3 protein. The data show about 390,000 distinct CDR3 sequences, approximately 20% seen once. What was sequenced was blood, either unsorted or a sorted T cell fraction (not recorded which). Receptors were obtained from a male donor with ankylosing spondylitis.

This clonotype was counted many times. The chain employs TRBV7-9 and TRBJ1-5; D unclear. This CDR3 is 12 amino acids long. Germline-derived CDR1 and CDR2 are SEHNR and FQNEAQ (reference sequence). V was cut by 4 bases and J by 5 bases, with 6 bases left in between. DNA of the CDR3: TGTGCCAGCAGCTACCGAGATCAGCCCCAGCATTTT. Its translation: CASSYRDQPQHF.

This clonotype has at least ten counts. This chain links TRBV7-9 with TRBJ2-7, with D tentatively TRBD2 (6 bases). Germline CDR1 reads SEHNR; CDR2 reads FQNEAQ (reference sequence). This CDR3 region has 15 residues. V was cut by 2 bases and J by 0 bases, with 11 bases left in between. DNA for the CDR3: TGTGCCAGCAGCTTAAGTGGCGGGGCCTCCTACGAGCAGTACTTC. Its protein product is CASSLSGGASYEQYF.

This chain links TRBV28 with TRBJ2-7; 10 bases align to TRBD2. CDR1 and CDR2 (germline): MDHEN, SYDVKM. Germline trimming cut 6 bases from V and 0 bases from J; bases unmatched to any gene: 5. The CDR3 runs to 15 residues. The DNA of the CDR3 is TGTGCCAGCAGGATCCGGACTAGCGGCTCCTACGAGCAGTACTTC. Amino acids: CASRIRTSGSYEQYF. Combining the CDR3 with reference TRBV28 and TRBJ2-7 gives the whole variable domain DVKVTQSSRYLVKRTGEKVFLECVQDMDHENMFWYRQDPGLGLRLIYFSYDVKMKEKGDIPEGYSVSREKKERFSLILESASTNQTSMYLCASRIRTSGSYEQYFGPGTRLTVT.

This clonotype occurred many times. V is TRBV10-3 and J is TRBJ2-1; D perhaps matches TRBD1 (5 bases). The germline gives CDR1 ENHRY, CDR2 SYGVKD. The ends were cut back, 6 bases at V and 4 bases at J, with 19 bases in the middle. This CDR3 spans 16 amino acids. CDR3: CAIRPGQGLEYNEQFF. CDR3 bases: TGTGCCATCAGGCCCGGGCAGGGTCTGGAATACAATGAGCAGTTCTTC.

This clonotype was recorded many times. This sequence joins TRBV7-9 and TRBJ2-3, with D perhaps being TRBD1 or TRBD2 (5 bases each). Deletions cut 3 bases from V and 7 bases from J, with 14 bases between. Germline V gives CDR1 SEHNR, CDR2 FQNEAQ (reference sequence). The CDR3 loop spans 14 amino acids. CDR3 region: CASSFFRGANTQYF. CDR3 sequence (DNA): TGTGCCAGCAGCTTTTTTAGAGGGGCCAATACGCAGTATTTT. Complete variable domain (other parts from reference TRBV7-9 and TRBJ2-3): DTGVSQNPRHKITKRGQNVTFRCDPISEHNRLYWYRQTLGQGPEFLTYFQNEAQLEKSRLLSDRFSAERPKGSFSTLEIQRTEQGDSAMYLCASSFFRGANTQYFGPGTRLTVL.

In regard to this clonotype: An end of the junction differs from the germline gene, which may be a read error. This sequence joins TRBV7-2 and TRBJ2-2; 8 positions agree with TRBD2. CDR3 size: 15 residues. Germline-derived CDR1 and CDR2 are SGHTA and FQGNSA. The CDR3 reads CASSLAGLGPGELFF. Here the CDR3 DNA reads TGTGCCAGCAGCCTAGCGGGTCTGGGCCCCGGGGAGCTGTTTTTT.

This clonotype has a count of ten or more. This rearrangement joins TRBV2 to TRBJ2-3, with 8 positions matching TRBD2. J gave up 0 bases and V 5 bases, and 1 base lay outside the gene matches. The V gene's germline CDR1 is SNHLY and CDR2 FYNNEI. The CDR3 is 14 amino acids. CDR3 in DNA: TGTGCCAGCAGTAGCGGGAGAAGCACAGATACGCAGTATTTT. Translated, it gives CASSSGRSTDTQYF.

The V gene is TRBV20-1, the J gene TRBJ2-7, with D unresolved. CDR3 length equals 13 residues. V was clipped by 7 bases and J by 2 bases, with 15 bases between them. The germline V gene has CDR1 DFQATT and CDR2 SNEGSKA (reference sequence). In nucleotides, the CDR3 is TGCAGTGTTACCCCCGGGTGGGCCTACGAGCAGTACTTC. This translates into CSVTPGWAYEQYF.

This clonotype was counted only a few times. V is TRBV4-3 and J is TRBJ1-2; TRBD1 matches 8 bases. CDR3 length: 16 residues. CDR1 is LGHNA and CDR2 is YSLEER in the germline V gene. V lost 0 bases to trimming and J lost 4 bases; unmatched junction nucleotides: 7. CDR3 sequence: CASSQERTGPVYGYTF. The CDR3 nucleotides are TGCGCCAGCAGCCAAGAAAGGACAGGGCCCGTCTATGGCTACACCTTC.

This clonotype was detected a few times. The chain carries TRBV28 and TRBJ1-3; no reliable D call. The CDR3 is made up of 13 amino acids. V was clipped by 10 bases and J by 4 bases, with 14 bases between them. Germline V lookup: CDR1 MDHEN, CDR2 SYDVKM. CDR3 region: CATQLPRGNTIYF. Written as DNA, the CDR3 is TGTGCCACCCAACTCCCTAGAGGAAACACCATATATTTT.

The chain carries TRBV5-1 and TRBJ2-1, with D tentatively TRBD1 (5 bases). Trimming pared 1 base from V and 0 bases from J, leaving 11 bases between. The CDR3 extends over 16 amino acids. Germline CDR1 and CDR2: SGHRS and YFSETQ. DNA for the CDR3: TGCGCCAGCAGCTTGACTGGGGCTAACTCCTACAATGAGCAGTTCTTC. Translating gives CASSLTGANSYNEQFF.

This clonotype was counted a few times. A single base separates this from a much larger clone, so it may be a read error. The CDR3 DNA reads as TGTGCCAGCAGGCTGACTAGCGGCTCCTACGAGCAGTACTTC. As protein: CASRLTSGSYEQYF. V and J are TRBV6-1 and TRBJ2-7; TRBD2 matches at 9 bases. The length of the CDR3 is 14 residues. The junction had 3 bases not matched to a gene; V was cut back by 6 bases and J by 0 bases. The V gene's germline CDR1 is MNHNS and CDR2 SASEGT.

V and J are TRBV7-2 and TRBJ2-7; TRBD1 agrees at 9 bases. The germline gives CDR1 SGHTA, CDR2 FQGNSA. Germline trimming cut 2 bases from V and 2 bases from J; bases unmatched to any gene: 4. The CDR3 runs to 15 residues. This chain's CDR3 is CASSLPGTGTYEQYF. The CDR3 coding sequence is TGTGCCAGCAGCTTACCCGGGACAGGGACCTACGAGCAGTACTTC.

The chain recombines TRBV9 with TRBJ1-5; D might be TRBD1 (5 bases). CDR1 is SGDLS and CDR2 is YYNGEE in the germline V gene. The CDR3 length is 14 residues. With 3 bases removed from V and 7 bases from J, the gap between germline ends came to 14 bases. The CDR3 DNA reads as TGTGCCAGCAGCGGGGGGATGGGGGACCAGCCCCAGCATTTT. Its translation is CASSGGMGDQPQHF.

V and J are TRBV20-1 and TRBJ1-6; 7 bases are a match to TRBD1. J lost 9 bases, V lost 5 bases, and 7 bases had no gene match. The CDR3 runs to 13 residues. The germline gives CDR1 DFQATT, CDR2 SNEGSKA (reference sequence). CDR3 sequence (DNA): TGCAGTGCTCGGGACAGCCCGGGTTCACCCCTCCACTTT. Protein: CSARDSPGSPLHF.

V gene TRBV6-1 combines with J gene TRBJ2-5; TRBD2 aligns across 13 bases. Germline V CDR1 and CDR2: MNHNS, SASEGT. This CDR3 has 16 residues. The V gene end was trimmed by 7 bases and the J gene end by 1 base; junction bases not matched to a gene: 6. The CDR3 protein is CASKLGTSGIQETQYF. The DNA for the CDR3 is TGTGCCAGCAAATTGGGGACTAGCGGGATCCAAGAGACCCAGTACTTC.

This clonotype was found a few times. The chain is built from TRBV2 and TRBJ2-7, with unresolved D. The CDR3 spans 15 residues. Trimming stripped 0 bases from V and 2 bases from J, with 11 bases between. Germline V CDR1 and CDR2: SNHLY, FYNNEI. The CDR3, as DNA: TGTGCCAGCAGTGAAGCCAGGAGTGCTACCTACGAGCAGTACTTC. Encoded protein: CASSEARSATYEQYF.

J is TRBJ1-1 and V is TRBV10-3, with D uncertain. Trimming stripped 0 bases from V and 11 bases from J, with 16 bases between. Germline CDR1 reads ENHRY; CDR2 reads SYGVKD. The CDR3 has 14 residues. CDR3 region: CAISESRSQEAAFF. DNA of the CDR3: TGTGCCATCAGTGAGTCCCGGTCGCAGGAGGCTGCTTTCTTT.

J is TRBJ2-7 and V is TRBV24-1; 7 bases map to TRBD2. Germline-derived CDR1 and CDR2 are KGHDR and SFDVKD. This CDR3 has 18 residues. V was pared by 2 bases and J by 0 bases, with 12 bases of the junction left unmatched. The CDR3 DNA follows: TGTGCCACCAGTGATTCGACTAGCCATGGGCTCAGCTCCTACGAGCAGTACTTC. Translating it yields CATSDSTSHGLSSYEQYF.

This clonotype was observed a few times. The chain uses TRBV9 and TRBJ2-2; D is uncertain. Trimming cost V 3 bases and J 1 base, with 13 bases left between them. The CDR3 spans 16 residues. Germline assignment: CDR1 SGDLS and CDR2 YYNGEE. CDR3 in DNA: TGTGCCAGCAGCGCCCTCCCTGGCGGGAACACCGGGGAGCTGTTTTTT. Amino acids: CASSALPGGNTGELFF.

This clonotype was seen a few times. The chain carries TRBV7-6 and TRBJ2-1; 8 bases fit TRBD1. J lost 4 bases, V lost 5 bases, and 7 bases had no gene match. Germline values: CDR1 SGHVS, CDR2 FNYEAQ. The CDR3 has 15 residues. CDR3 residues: CASSADRGVYNEQFF. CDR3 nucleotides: TGTGCCAGCAGCGCCGACAGGGGAGTTTACAATGAGCAGTTCTTC.

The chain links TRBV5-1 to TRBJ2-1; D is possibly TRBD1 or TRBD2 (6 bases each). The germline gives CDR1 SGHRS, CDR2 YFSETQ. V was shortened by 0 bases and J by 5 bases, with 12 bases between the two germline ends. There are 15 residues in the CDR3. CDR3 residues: CASSLVGGTNNEQFF. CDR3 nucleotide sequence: TGCGCCAGCAGCTTGGTCGGCGGGACAAACAATGAGCAGTTCTTC.

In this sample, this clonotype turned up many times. DNA of the CDR3: TGTGCCAGCAGCGCCGGACTAGCGGGGGCCGGGAATGAGCAGTTCTTC. It is translated as CASSAGLAGAGNEQFF. The rearrangement joins TRBV5-6 to TRBJ2-1, with 13 bases fitting TRBD2. The junction had 8 bases not matched to a gene; V was cut back by 4 bases and J by 7 bases. Per the germline V gene, CDR1 is SGHDT and CDR2 is YYEEEE. This CDR3 has 16 amino acids.

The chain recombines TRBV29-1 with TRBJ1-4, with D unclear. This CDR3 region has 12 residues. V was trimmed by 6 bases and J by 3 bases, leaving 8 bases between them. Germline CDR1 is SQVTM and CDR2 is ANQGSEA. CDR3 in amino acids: CSVLPPNEKLFF. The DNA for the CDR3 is TGCAGCGTCTTACCCCCTAATGAAAAACTGTTTTTT.